Listed here are 28 T cell receptor beta chains from one sample, sequenced in a study of T cell repertoires in cytomegalovirus infection. These TCRs' antigens remain unknown. From the reads, TCRdb called clonotypes with MiXCR, one entry per CDR3 protein. Here the sample spans about 770,000 distinct CDR3 sequences, about 28% being singletons. The specimen comprised cultured CD8+ T cells from PBMCs, sampled from culture after CMV antigen stimulation. These receptors were obtained from a human donor in good health (CMV status not recorded). Some clones in this sample may be carry-over from other donors' samples.

The chain recombines TRBV10-3 with TRBJ1-6; 9 nucleotides agree with TRBD1. Germline CDR1 and CDR2: ENHRY and SYGVKD. The CDR3 sequence is 15 residues long. The V gene end was trimmed by 7 bases and the J gene end by 10 bases; junction bases not matched to a gene: 11. The CDR3 sequence is CAITSAGTGNSPLHF. The CDR3 DNA follows: TGTGCCATCACCTCAGCCGGGACAGGGAACTCACCCCTCCACTTT.

This clonotype was counted a few times. The chain uses TRBV5-1 and TRBJ1-6; 8 nucleotides agree with TRBD1. Germline values: CDR1 SGHRS, CDR2 YFSETQ. V shed 3 bases and J 10 bases; nucleotides not matched to a gene: 9. This CDR3 region has 15 residues. The CDR3 region has the DNA TGCGCCAGCAGCTCTCGGACAGGGCTTCCGTCACCCCTCCACTTT. Its protein is CASSSRTGLPSPLHF.

This clonotype was detected ten times or more. This chain links TRBV7-2 with TRBJ2-7, with unresolved D. Germline V CDR1 and CDR2: SGHTA, FQGNSA. The length of the CDR3 is 15 residues. Deletions cut 2 bases from V and 0 bases from J, with 11 bases between. In DNA, the CDR3 is TGTGCCAGCAGCTTACTGCCGAGCACCTCCTACGAGCAGTACGTC. Translated: CASSLLPSTSYEQYV.

In this sample, this clonotype turned up a few times. The rearrangement joins TRBV12-5 to TRBJ1-1, with D possibly TRBD1 on 6 matching bases. This CDR3 has 15 amino acids. V dropped 5 bases and J dropped 1 base, with 14 bases sitting between them. Germline CDR1 is LGHNT and CDR2 is FRNRAP. The CDR3 protein is CASGILPTGNTEAFF. The CDR3, as DNA: TGTGCTAGTGGTATATTACCGACAGGGAACACTGAAGCTTTCTTT.

The chain couples TRBV7-9 to TRBJ1-1; D call uncertain. The V and J ends lost 5 bases and 6 bases respectively, with 10 bases between them. Germline CDR1 and CDR2: SEHNR and FQNEAQ (reference sequence). The CDR3 consists of 12 residues. The CDR3 DNA reads as TGTGCCAGCAGCGAGGATCGCCCTGAAGCTTTCTTT. It translates to CASSEDRPEAFF. The full variable domain, its missing parts supplied by reference TRBV7-9 and TRBJ1-1, is DTGVSQNPRHKITKRGQNVTFRCDPISEHNRLYWYRQTLGQGPEFLTYFQNEAQLEKSRLLSDRFSAERPKGSFSTLEIQRTEQGDSAMYLCASSEDRPEAFFGQGTRLTVV.

This rearrangement joins TRBV20-1 to TRBJ1-3, with no clear D. Trimming took off 6 bases at V and 0 bases at J, with 9 bases between the two ends. Germline CDR1 and CDR2: DFQATT and SNEGSKA (reference sequence). There are 13 residues in the CDR3. CDR3: CSATWSSGNTIYF. The DNA for the CDR3 is TGCAGTGCCACCTGGAGCTCTGGAAACACCATATATTTT.

CDR3 protein: CASSLSPGFWSEQYF. For the CDR3, the DNA is TGTGCCAGCAGTTTATCGCCGGGATTCTGGTCCGAGCAGTACTTC. The rearrangement joins TRBV27 to TRBJ2-7; a weak D match, TRBD2 (5 bases). The CDR3 runs 15 residues. Trimming took off 0 bases at V and 6 bases at J, with 15 bases between the two ends. Germline CDR1 is MNHEY and CDR2 is SMNVEV (reference sequence).

The DNA for the CDR3 is TGTGCCAGCAGCTTAGCCCCCTTGAGGGGCCTTGGGGGAGATACGCAGTATTTT. Its protein is CASSLAPLRGLGGDTQYF. This chain connects TRBV7-2 to TRBJ2-3; the D gene could be TRBD1 or TRBD2 (5 bases each). Trimming left V 0 bases short and J 5 bases short, with 21 bases between. This CDR3 comprises 18 residues. Germline CDR1 and CDR2: SGHTA and FQGNSA.

V gene TRBV11-2 combines with J gene TRBJ2-1; D is uncertain. CDR3 length: 16 amino acids. Trimming took 2 bases from V and 6 from J, leaving 17 bases between them. In germline, CDR1 is SGHAT, CDR2 FQNNGV. CDR3 amino acids: CASSLNSGPSANEQFF. The CDR3 DNA is TGTGCCAGCAGCTTAAATTCGGGCCCTTCGGCCAATGAGCAGTTCTTC.

At least ten counts were recorded for this clonotype. The V and J genes are TRBV7-2 and TRBJ1-1; D might be TRBD1 (6 bases). Trimming removed 5 bases at V and 0 bases at J, with 25 bases between. The CDR3 length is 19 residues. Per germline, CDR1 SGHTA and CDR2 FQGNSA. CDR3 DNA sequence: TGTGCCAGCAGCATTTTCCTGGGTGGGGGGGCCGGGATGAACACTGAAGCTTTCTTT. It specifies CASSIFLGGGAGMNTEAFF.

The chain uses TRBV28 and TRBJ2-5; maybe TRBD1 (6 bases). This CDR3 is built from 14 residues. Germline V gives CDR1 MDHEN, CDR2 SYDVKM. V lost 3 bases, J lost 5 bases, and 13 bases lay in between. The CDR3 here is CASSFQGPRETQYF. The DNA of the CDR3 is TGTGCCAGCAGTTTCCAGGGGCCGCGGGAGACCCAGTACTTC.

The chain employs TRBV6-1 and TRBJ1-1; D is possibly TRBD1 (6 bases). CDR3 size: 15 residues. The germline gives CDR1 MNHNS, CDR2 SASEGT. Trimming left V 2 bases short and J 4 bases short, with 14 bases between. The CDR3 loop reads CASSENRALGTEAFF. As DNA, the CDR3 is TGTGCCAGCAGTGAAAACAGGGCGTTGGGCACTGAAGCTTTCTTT.

V and J are TRBV15 and TRBJ2-1, with D unresolved. Trimming removed 8 bases at V and 0 bases at J, with 11 bases between. CDR1 LNHNV and CDR2 YYDKDF come from the germline V gene (reference sequence). This CDR3 spans 14 amino acids. CDR3 sequence (DNA): TGTGCCACCTCAGCTTCTAGCTCCTACAATGAGCAGTTCTTC. It yields the protein CATSASSSYNEQFF.

There are a few counts of this clonotype. This chain uses TRBV7-6 with TRBJ2-7; TRBD2 might be the D (7 bases). The germline gives CDR1 SGHVS, CDR2 FNYEAQ. The CDR3 extends over 12 amino acids. Trimming shortened V by 7 bases and J by 6 bases, and 13 bases separated the two germline ends. CDR3 amino acids: CASNRGASEQYF. The CDR3 DNA is TGTGCCAGCAATCGGGGGGCTAGCGAGCAGTACTTC. The full variable domain, completed using reference TRBV7-6 and TRBJ2-7, is GAGVSQSPRYKVTKRGQDVALRCDPISGHVSLYWYRQALGQGPEFLTYFNYEAQQDKSGLPNDRFSAERPEGSISTLTIQRTEQRDSAMYRCASNRGASEQYFGPGTRLTVT.

The V call is TRBV7-9, the J call TRBJ2-1; TRBD1 agrees at 8 bases. The germline gives CDR1 SEHNR, CDR2 FQNEAQ (reference sequence). The CDR3 spans 17 residues. V trimming: 4 bases; J trimming: 8 bases; junction bases outside the gene matches: 16. CDR3 nucleotide sequence: TGTGCCAGCAGCTCGAGACAGGGGTCGGGTTTAGGGGATGAGCAGTTCTTC. Amino acids: CASSSRQGSGLGDEQFF.

This clonotype was seen only a few times. The chain carries TRBV5-6 and TRBJ1-4; TRBD1 matches 8 bases. There are 18 residues in the CDR3. V was clipped by 4 bases and J by 0 bases; unmatched bases: 11. Germline assignment: CDR1 SGHDT and CDR2 YYEEEE. CDR3 residues: CASSRWIGQGATNEKLFF. Written as DNA, the CDR3 is TGTGCCAGCAGCCGGTGGATCGGACAGGGAGCAACTAATGAAAAACTGTTTTTT.

The chain is built from TRBV15 and TRBJ1-5, with D maybe TRBD1 (5 bases). The V end was cut by 5 bases, the J end by 5 bases, with 19 bases between. CDR3 length equals 16 residues. Germline V gene sequence: CDR1 LNHNV, CDR2 YYDKDF (reference sequence). The CDR3 here is CATSASETAAHQPQHF. The DNA of the CDR3 is TGTGCCACCAGCGCATCGGAGACAGCCGCCCATCAGCCCCAGCATTTT. Complete variable domain (other parts from reference TRBV15 and TRBJ1-5): DAMVIQNPRYQVTQFGKPVTLSCSQTLNHNVMYWYQQKSSQAPKLLFHYYDKDFNNEADTPDNFQSRRPNTSFCFLDIRSPGLGDTAMYLCATSASETAAHQPQHFGDGTRLSIL.

This clonotype was recorded at least ten times. V is TRBV7-2 and J is TRBJ2-5; unclear D gene. The CDR3 covers 12 residues. V dropped 7 bases and J dropped 3 bases, with 9 bases sitting between them. Per germline, CDR1 SGHTA and CDR2 FQGNSA. The CDR3: CASTPGEETQYF. The DNA for the CDR3 is TGTGCCAGCACTCCAGGAGAAGAGACCCAGTACTTC.

V is TRBV2 and J is TRBJ2-7; perhaps D is TRBD1 or TRBD2 (6 bases each). Germline V lookup: CDR1 SNHLY, CDR2 FYNNEI. This CDR3 is built from 12 residues. Trimming pared 7 bases from V and 3 bases from J, leaving 10 bases between. The DNA for the CDR3 is TGTGCCAGCACGGGGGCAGACTACGAGCAGTACGTC. Translation gives CASTGADYEQYV.

The sample holds a few counts of this clonotype. The chain links TRBV7-9 to TRBJ2-3, with 10 bases fitting TRBD1. V lost 8 bases, J lost 5 bases, and 10 bases stayed unmatched. The CDR3 consists of 15 residues. CDR1 SEHNR and CDR2 FQNEAQ come from the germline V gene (reference sequence). The CDR3 is CASGGTGDFGDTQYF. The CDR3 region has the DNA TGTGCCAGCGGAGGGACAGGGGATTTCGGAGATACGCAGTATTTT.

There are a few counts of this clonotype. The chain uses TRBV6-5 and TRBJ2-3, with 10 bases fitting TRBD2. Germline-derived CDR1 and CDR2 are MNHEY and SVGAGI. The V and J ends lost 4 bases and 1 base, in that order; junction bases with no gene match: 11. The CDR3 runs 18 residues. CDR3 in amino acids: CASSFSTSGGARTDTQYF. The CDR3 region has the DNA TGTGCCAGCAGTTTCTCCACCAGCGGGGGGGCCCGCACAGATACGCAGTATTTT.

V usage is TRBV6-2 or TRBV6-3 and J usage is TRBJ1-5, with TRBD1 matching over 9 bases. The CDR3 extends over 15 amino acids. V lost 4 bases to trimming and J lost 2 bases; unmatched junction nucleotides: 3. Germline CDR1 is MNHEY and CDR2 is SVGEGT. This CDR3 reads CASSWDRARNQPQHF. CDR3 DNA sequence: TGTGCCAGCAGTTGGGACAGGGCGCGCAATCAGCCCCAGCATTTT.

The J gene is TRBJ2-1, the V gene TRBV5-1; D call uncertain. CDR3 length: 11 amino acids. CDR1 and CDR2 (germline): SGHRS, YFSETQ. V lost 0 bases, J lost 15 bases, and 10 bases lay in between. The CDR3 region has the DNA TGCGCCAGCAGCTTGGGAAAGGGTACGTTCTTC. Protein sequence: CASSLGKGTFF.

This clonotype was detected ten times or more. This chain's CDR3 is CASSPGISYEQYV. In DNA, the CDR3 is TGTGCCAGCAGCCCCGGGATATCCTACGAGCAGTACGTC. The gene calls are TRBV7-6 and TRBJ2-7; tentative D call: TRBD2 (5 bases). The germline gives CDR1 SGHVS, CDR2 FNYEAQ. CDR3 length: 13 residues. V was shortened by 5 bases and J by 1 base, with 9 bases between the two germline ends.

The chain uses TRBV7-9 and TRBJ1-2, with D unclear. V shed 1 base and J shed 7 bases, with 22 bases lying between them. This CDR3 has 17 residues. Looked up from germline, CDR1 is SEHNR and CDR2 is FQNEAQ (reference sequence). CDR3: CASSLGADGLGSAGYTF. The CDR3 region has the DNA TGTGCCAGCAGCTTAGGTGCAGACGGGCTCGGAAGTGCTGGCTACACCTTC.

This clonotype was detected only a few times. The V gene is TRBV6-2 or TRBV6-3, the J gene TRBJ1-5, with a possible D match to TRBD1 (5 bases). Germline CDR1 MNHEY, CDR2 SVGEGT. The length of the CDR3 is 15 residues. Trimming removed 2 bases from V and 4 bases from J, with 12 bases in between. The CDR3 sequence: CASSYLGRGNQPQHF. CDR3 bases: TGTGCCAGCAGTTACCTCGGGAGGGGTAATCAGCCCCAGCATTTT.

Many counts were recorded for this clonotype. This chain links TRBV7-6 with TRBJ2-2; D remains unclear. CDR1 is SGHVS and CDR2 is FNYEAQ in the germline V gene. Trimming took off 8 bases at V and 0 bases at J, with 19 bases between the two ends. This CDR3 comprises 17 residues. CDR3 nucleotides: TGTGCCAGCCTCGTCTGGAAGACTGCCCCGAACACCGGGGAGCTGTTTTTT. It codes for CASLVWKTAPNTGELFF.

The chain is built from TRBV25-1 and TRBJ2-1; TRBD1 agrees at 7 bases. This CDR3 comprises 15 residues. V lost 1 base, J lost 2 bases, and 2 bases stayed unmatched. From germline, CDR1 is MGHDK and CDR2 SYGVNS. CDR3 DNA sequence: TGTGCCAGCAGTGAATGGGGACAGACCTACAATGAGCAGTTCTTC. Protein product: CASSEWGQTYNEQFF.